A single count supports the clone carrying this T cell receptor (beta chain). Sequenced by immunoSEQ multiplex PCR; TCRdb stores in-frame clones only, minus some. The sample yields under 150,000 clones, 75% to 95% seen once. This record comes from a study of T cells after somatic rescue of genetic block. CDR1 and CDR2 from the germline V gene are LNHDA and SQIVND (reference sequence). This CDR3 region has 15 residues. V was shortened by 7 bases and J by 4 bases, with 19 bases between the two germline ends. The V call is TRBV19, the J call TRBJ1-2; possibly TRBD1 for D (5 bases). The clonotype originates from a young woman. Sequenced input: peripheral blood mononuclear cells (PBMCs). This CDR3 reads CASTIAGEISYGYTF. CDR3 sequence (DNA): TGTGCCAGTACCATCGCGGGGGAAATATCCTATGGCTACACCTTC.